These 29 T cell receptor beta chains were all obtained from the same sample, sequenced in a study of blood T cells in healthy people across ages. Together with a sample-barcoded 5' primer, a J-beta primer mix was included in a second PCR lasting about 7 to 12 cycles. From the 5' RACE reads, TCRdb called clonotypes with MiXCR, one entry per CDR3 protein. The sample holds under 2 million distinct CDR3 sequences; about 31% are singletons and the top ten take approximately 11%. Sequenced input: blood. The receptors were gathered from a woman aged 30 to 39 in good health.

The sample holds a few counts of this clonotype. The chain employs TRBV20-1 and TRBJ1-1; the D is unclear. This CDR3 is built from 10 residues. Trimming shortened V by 5 bases and J by 6 bases, and 7 bases separated the two germline ends. Germline CDR1 is DFQATT and CDR2 is SNEGSKA (reference sequence). The CDR3 DNA reads as TGCAGTGCTCGACGCGCTGAAGCTTTCTTT. Protein product: CSARRAEAFF.

There are many counts of this clonotype. The chain couples TRBV20-1 to TRBJ2-1; 7 bases map to TRBD1. V was clipped by 6 bases and J by 7 bases; unmatched bases: 6. The CDR3 spans 12 residues. The germline V gene has CDR1 DFQATT and CDR2 SNEGSKA (reference sequence). CDR3: CSAEGGGNEQFF. CDR3 coding DNA: TGCAGTGCCGAAGGGGGCGGGAATGAGCAGTTCTTC.

The V and J genes are TRBV12-3 or TRBV12-4 and TRBJ2-4, with 8 nucleotides matching TRBD2. Matching the DNA end better, TRBJ2-7 makes the J call doubtful. This CDR3 spans 18 amino acids. The CDR3 region has the DNA TGTGCCAGCTCTAGAGGGGGGGGCGGGAGGACGATATCCTACGAGCAGTACTTC. Translating gives CASSRGGGGRTISYEQYF.

This clonotype has just a few counts. The chain couples TRBV5-1 to TRBJ2-7; D is unclear. The V end was cut by 0 bases, the J end by 5 bases, with 12 bases between. From germline, CDR1 is SGHRS and CDR2 YFSETQ. The CDR3 length is 14 residues. CDR3 amino acids: CASSLGGVRDEQYF. DNA for the CDR3: TGCGCCAGCAGCTTGGGCGGCGTCCGGGACGAGCAGTACTTC.

In its sample, this clonotype was seen a few times. The chain links TRBV15 to TRBJ2-3; tentatively, D is TRBD2 (6 bases). CDR1 and CDR2 (germline): LNHNV, YYDKDF (reference sequence). The CDR3 is made up of 11 amino acids. The CDR3 DNA sequence: TGTGCTAGCGGAGCACGGGGTACGCAGTATTTT. Amino acid sequence: CASGARGTQYF.

This clonotype was seen more than once but under ten times. The chain recombines TRBV20-1 with TRBJ2-1; 7 bases map to TRBD2. Looked up from germline, CDR1 is DFQATT and CDR2 is SNEGSKA (reference sequence). V lost 2 bases to trimming and J lost 2 bases; unmatched junction nucleotides: 3. The CDR3 runs 14 residues. The CDR3 sequence is CSARTLAAYNEQFF. In DNA form, the CDR3 reads TGCAGTGCTAGAACTCTAGCGGCCTACAATGAGCAGTTCTTC.

This clonotype has only a few counts. The CDR3 DNA follows: TGTGCCAGCAGCGCACAGGGGGGGAAGGGGAAAGAGACCCAGTACTTC. Amino acid sequence: CASSAQGGKGKETQYF. V gene TRBV9 combines with J gene TRBJ2-5, with a possible D match to TRBD1 (8 bases). The V end was cut by 3 bases, the J end by 3 bases, with 18 bases between. Germline V gene lookup returns CDR1 SGDLS and CDR2 YYNGEE. This CDR3 region has 16 residues. Full variable domain (remainder filled in from reference TRBV9 and TRBJ2-5): DSGVTQTPKHLITATGQRVTLRCSPRSGDLSVYWYQQSLDQGLQFLIQYYNGEERAKGNILERFSAQQFPDLHSELNLSSLELGDSALYFCASSAQGGKGKETQYFGPGTRLLVL.

The chain uses TRBV6-1 and TRBJ1-1, with D perhaps matching TRBD1 (5 bases). V was pared by 2 bases and J by 5 bases, with 9 bases between. The CDR3 spans 13 residues. CDR1 and CDR2 (germline): MNHNS, SASEGT. DNA of the CDR3: TGTGCCAGCAGTGAACACAGGACTACTGAAGCTTTCTTT. It codes for CASSEHRTTEAFF.

Ten or more counts support this clonotype. This chain joins TRBV6-5 and TRBJ2-1; 8 bases are shared with TRBD2. The CDR3 sequence is 17 residues long. CDR1 and CDR2 from the germline V gene are MNHEY and SVGAGI. J lost 5 bases, V lost 5 bases, and 14 bases had no gene match. The CDR3 region is CASSPARLAGGDNEQFF. CDR3 in DNA: TGTGCCAGCAGTCCGGCCCGTCTAGCGGGTGGGGACAATGAGCAGTTCTTC.

Remarks on this clonotype: A read error is possible here, since a much larger clone lies one base away. V gene TRBV20-1 combines with J gene TRBJ2-3; D tentatively reads TRBD1 or TRBD2 (5 bases each). The V gene lost 5 bases and the J gene lost 8 bases, with 23 bases spanning the gap. The CDR3 runs 15 residues. Germline V gene data show CDR1 as DFQATT and CDR2 as SNEGSKA (reference sequence). The DNA for the CDR3 is TGCAGTGCTCCCGGGACCCCGAATGCTAAGGGTACGCAGTATTTT. Translated, it gives CSAPGTPNAKGTQYF.

There are a few counts of this clonotype. The chain recombines TRBV9 with TRBJ1-5; D not resolved. The length of the CDR3 is 11 residues. Looked up from germline, CDR1 is SGDLS and CDR2 is YYNGEE. CDR3 in DNA: TGTGGGCTCTGGGGCAATCAGCCCCAGCATTTT. Amino acid sequence: CGLWGNQPQHF.

This chain links TRBV14 with TRBJ2-7; D not resolved. CDR1 is SGHDN and CDR2 is FVKESK in the germline V gene. CDR3 length equals 13 residues. V lost 0 bases and J lost 4, with 7 bases in between. The CDR3 DNA follows: TGTGCCAGCAGCCAAGAATCCTTTTACGAGCAGTACTTC. It encodes CASSQESFYEQYF.

The V and J genes are TRBV19 and TRBJ2-1; unclear D gene. Trimming cost V 9 bases and J 6 bases, with 9 bases left between them. Germline assignment: CDR1 LNHDA and CDR2 SQIVND (reference sequence). CDR3 length equals 11 residues. The CDR3, as DNA: TGTGCCAGCACCAAAACCAATGAGCAGTTCTTC. It codes for CASTKTNEQFF.

This clonotype has more than one count but fewer than ten. Given a much more abundant clone one base away, this may be a read error. This sequence joins TRBV18 and TRBJ2-4; 10 positions agree with TRBD2. The CDR3 has 15 amino acids. Unmatched junction bases numbered 13, after V lost 2 bases and J lost 15 bases. The germline V gene has CDR1 KGHSH and CDR2 LQKENI. CDR3 DNA: TGTGCCAGCTCACCAAGTCTAGCGGGGGACGACGAGCGGTACTTC. It encodes CASSPSLAGDDERYF.

This clonotype was seen a few times. The chain couples TRBV3-1 to TRBJ2-3; the D gene is possibly TRBD1 (5 bases). Trimming pared 0 bases from V and 4 bases from J, leaving 14 bases between. The V gene's germline CDR1 is LGHDT and CDR2 YNNKEL (reference sequence). There are 16 residues in the CDR3. The CDR3 loop is CASSQDLAGNADTQYF. The CDR3 DNA reads as TGTGCCAGCAGCCAAGATCTGGCAGGGAACGCAGATACGCAGTATTTT.

The chain joins TRBV5-1 to TRBJ2-6, with 13 positions matching TRBD2. Trimming took 4 bases from V and 2 from J; bases not matched to a gene: 3. Germline V lookup: CDR1 SGHRS, CDR2 YFSETQ. This CDR3 is 17 amino acids long. This chain's CDR3 is CASSQTSGRPGANVLTF. CDR3 sequence (DNA): TGCGCCAGCAGCCAGACTAGCGGGAGGCCTGGGGCCAACGTCCTGACTTTC.

The chain carries TRBV20-1 and TRBJ2-5; 7 nucleotides line up with TRBD2. V was pared by 2 bases and J by 6 bases, with 12 bases of the junction left unmatched. Germline CDR1 DFQATT, CDR2 SNEGSKA (reference sequence). The CDR3 extends over 15 amino acids. The CDR3 loop reads CSARFVGAGIKTQYF. Written as DNA, the CDR3 is TGCAGTGCTAGATTTGTGGGAGCGGGGATCAAGACCCAGTACTTC.

The chain links TRBV5-1 to TRBJ2-3; 7 bases line up with TRBD1. The CDR3 is 15 residues long. V dropped 0 bases and J dropped 6; count of bases not matched to a gene: 7. Germline CDR1 and CDR2: SGHRS and YFSETQ. CDR3 sequence reads: CASSLASGGYDTQYF. CDR3 sequence (DNA): TGCGCCAGCAGCTTGGCGTCAGGGGGTTATGATACGCAGTATTTT.

The rearrangement links TRBV27 to TRBJ2-3; 7 nucleotides align to TRBD2. The CDR3 has 15 amino acids. Germline CDR1 and CDR2: MNHEY and SMNVEV (reference sequence). V trimming: 6 bases; J trimming: 0 bases; junction bases outside the gene matches: 6. CDR3 loop: CASREAGSSTDTQYF. As DNA, the CDR3 is TGTGCCAGCAGAGAAGCGGGATCTAGCACAGATACGCAGTATTTT.

V and J are TRBV20-1 and TRBJ2-5, with 10 positions matching TRBD2. CDR3 length equals 13 residues. Germline CDR1 DFQATT, CDR2 SNEGSKA (reference sequence). With 5 bases clipped from V and 7 bases from J, the junction kept 7 bases outside the gene matches. The chain's CDR3 is CSAGVSGGTTQYF. CDR3 sequence (DNA): TGCAGTGCTGGAGTTAGCGGGGGGACGACCCAGTACTTC.

The chain uses TRBV6-6 and TRBJ1-5; D ambiguous. CDR1 and CDR2 (germline): MNHNY, SVGAGI (reference sequence). The CDR3 is 16 residues long. V lost 5 bases, J lost 3 bases, and 17 bases lay in between. The CDR3 here is CASSPSMVLDNQPQHF. The CDR3 nucleotides are TGTGCCAGCAGTCCGTCGATGGTATTGGACAATCAGCCCCAGCATTTT.

About this clonotype: A junction end diverges from the germline sequence, so it may reflect a read error. The chain combines TRBV12-3 or TRBV12-4 with TRBJ2-3; 9 bases map to TRBD2. This CDR3 contains 14 residues. CDR3 nucleotides: TGTGCCAGCAGCCCTAGCGGGATGGAAGATGCGCAGTATTTT. Its translation is CASSPSGMEDAQYF.

This clonotype was seen a single time. The rearrangement links TRBV11-3 to TRBJ2-2; tentatively, D is TRBD2 (6 bases). The V gene lost 1 base and the J gene lost 3 bases, with 18 bases spanning the gap. From germline, CDR1 is SGHNT and CDR2 YENEEA. The CDR3 is 18 amino acids. CDR3 nucleotides: TGTGCCAGCAGCTTAGCTGGGTTTGGCGGGAAGGACACCGGGGAGCTGTTTTTT. Protein product: CASSLAGFGGKDTGELFF. The full variable domain, with the rest looked up from reference TRBV11-3 and TRBJ2-2, is EAGVVQSPRYKIIEKKQPVAFWCNPISGHNTLYWYLQNLGQGPELLIRYENEEAVDDSQLPKDRFSAERLKGVDSTLKIQPAELGDSAVYLCASSLAGFGGKDTGELFFGEGSRLTVL.

The J gene is TRBJ2-4, the V gene TRBV5-1; TRBD1 aligns across 7 bases. Judging by the DNA end, TRBJ2-7 fits better; the J call may be wrong. Germline loops: CDR1 SGHRS, CDR2 YFSETQ. CDR3 length: 14 amino acids. CDR3 nucleotide sequence: TGCGCCAGCAGCTTAGACAGGGTTGAGTTCGAGCAGTACTTC. Its translation: CASSLDRVEFEQYF.

This clonotype has ten or more counts. The rearrangement joins TRBV3-1 to TRBJ2-3, with D possibly being TRBD2 (6 bases). V was pared by 3 bases and J by 0 bases, with 16 bases between. In germline, CDR1 is LGHDT, CDR2 YNNKEL (reference sequence). The CDR3 runs 17 residues. Written as DNA, the CDR3 is TGTGCCAGCAGCCAGGGCGTTCTAGCGTTTAGCACAGATACGCAGTATTTT. The encoded protein is CASSQGVLAFSTDTQYF.

This clonotype appeared once. V usage is TRBV20-1 and J usage is TRBJ2-1; D may be TRBD2 (7 bases). Trimming cost V 6 bases and J 13 bases, with 19 bases left between them. CDR1 and CDR2 from the germline V gene are DFQATT and SNEGSKA (reference sequence). The CDR3 consists of 12 residues. DNA of the CDR3: TGCAGTGCAGAAGCGGGACAAGAGACCCAGTTCTTC. Its protein product is CSAEAGQETQFF.

The chain carries TRBV20-1 and TRBJ2-5, with D unclear. Germline V gene sequence: CDR1 DFQATT, CDR2 SNEGSKA (reference sequence). CDR3 length: 12 amino acids. Between the trimmed V and J ends, which lost 5 bases and 4 bases, there was a span of 11 bases. CDR3 protein: CSAGSLGETQYF. In nucleotides, the CDR3 is TGCAGTGCTGGTTCCCTGGGAGAGACCCAGTACTTC.

CDR3 in amino acids: CASSPRLAGGLADTQYF. The CDR3 nucleotides read TGTGCCAGCAGCCCCAGACTAGCGGGGGGTTTGGCAGATACGCAGTATTTT. The chain carries TRBV7-8 and TRBJ2-3; 13 bases align to TRBD2. Germline V gene lookup returns CDR1 SGHVS and CDR2 FQNEAQ. Trimming cost V 5 bases and J 4 bases; bases outside gene matches: 9. The CDR3 length is 17 residues.

This clonotype was seen at least ten times. The chain is built from TRBV4-1 and TRBJ2-1; 7 bases align to TRBD2. V dropped 2 bases and J dropped 0; count of bases not matched to a gene: 13. The germline V gene encodes CDR1 MGHRA and CDR2 YSYEKL. CDR3 length equals 19 residues. As DNA, the CDR3 is TGCGCCAGCAGCCAAAAACGACGGGGGGAACTTAGCTCCTACAATGAGCAGTTCTTC. Translated, it gives CASSQKRRGELSSYNEQFF.